These 8 T cell receptor beta chains originate from one sample sequenced in a study of blood T cells in healthy people across ages. Next came a second PCR, run for about 7 to 12 cycles, which used a sample-barcoded 5' primer along with a J-beta primer mix. Each CDR3 protein gets one entry after TCRdb re-called the 5' RACE reads with MiXCR. This table has more than 650,000 distinct CDR3 sequences, about 55% appearing once. The sequencing sample was made of blood. These receptors all come from a man older than 75 in good health.

A word on this clonotype: Relative to the germline gene, one junction end is altered; a read error may explain this. The CDR3, as DNA: TGTACCAGCAGTCTACCCACAGGGTCCTATAATTCACCCCTCCACTTT. It is translated as CTSSLPTGSYNSPLHF. The rearrangement uses TRBV28 and TRBJ1-6, with D maybe TRBD1 (6 bases). The length of the CDR3 is 16 residues. Germline V gives CDR1 MDHEN, CDR2 SYDVKM.

The J gene is TRBJ2-7, the V gene TRBV6-5; 7 nucleotides agree with TRBD2. J was trimmed by 0 bases and V by 7 bases; bases with no gene match: 3. Germline values: CDR1 MNHEY, CDR2 SVGAGI. The CDR3 is 13 residues long. The CDR3 nucleotides are TGTGCCAGCAATGGGGAGGGCTCCTACGAGCAGTACTTC. Translation: CASNGEGSYEQYF.

The chain uses TRBV27 and TRBJ2-3; 7 bases fit TRBD1. Germline values: CDR1 MNHEY, CDR2 SMNVEV (reference sequence). The CDR3 contains 15 residues. The V segment lost 7 bases and the J segment 6 bases; nucleotides outside the gene matches: 13. As DNA, the CDR3 is TGTGCCAGCACCTCCCTTGGCAGGGGGTCGGATACGCAGTATTTT. Amino acids: CASTSLGRGSDTQYF.

A few counts support this clonotype. This chain connects TRBV21-1 to TRBJ2-3; the table calls TRBD1, which could not be checked here. TRBV21-1 is tagged as a pseudogene. The CDR3 spans 16 residues. The CDR3 DNA reads TGTGCCAGCAGCAAAGAGGTGGGGGCAATGAATCATACGCAGTATTTT. Residues: CASSKEVGAMNHTQYF.

The chain recombines TRBV11-3 with TRBJ2-1; 8 bases agree with TRBD2. The trim removed 8 bases at V and 3 bases at J, leaving 6 bases unmatched. The CDR3 is 14 amino acids. The germline CDR1 and CDR2 sequences are SGHNT and YENEEA. The DNA for the CDR3 is TGTGCCAGCTCCGGGACTAGTAACTACAATGAGCAGTTCTTC. Translation: CASSGTSNYNEQFF.

This clonotype was seen only a few times. The gene calls are TRBV20-1 and TRBJ2-7; possible D gene TRBD1, 6 bases. The CDR3 covers 13 residues. The V gene's germline CDR1 is DFQATT and CDR2 SNEGSKA (reference sequence). V lost 6 bases and J lost 1, with 13 bases in between. CDR3 coding DNA: TGCAGTGCGTGGGACACCAATTCCTACGAGCAGTACTTC. It encodes CSAWDTNSYEQYF.

The chain has TRBV7-2 and TRBJ2-5; tentative D call: TRBD2 (7 bases). Trimming took off 4 bases at V and 6 bases at J, with 9 bases between the two ends. The CDR3 sequence is 12 residues long. In germline, CDR1 is SGHTA, CDR2 FQGNSA. The CDR3 nucleotides are TGTGCCAGCAGCTCCGGGGGGCAGACCCAGTACTTC. Residues: CASSSGGQTQYF. The whole variable domain, filled in from reference TRBV7-2 and TRBJ2-5, reads GAGVSQSPSNKVTEKGKDVELRCDPISGHTALYWYRQSLGQGLEFLIYFQGNSAPDKSGLPSDRFSAERTGGSVSTLTIQRTQQEDSAVYLCASSSGGQTQYFGPGTRLLVL.

A few counts support this clonotype. A read error may produce the germline difference seen at one junction end. The J gene is TRBJ2-7, the V gene TRBV6-5; 9 nucleotides match TRBD2. CDR1 is MNHEY and CDR2 is SVGAGI in the germline V gene. The CDR3 loop spans 16 amino acids. The CDR3 nucleotides are TGTGCTAGCAGTTACTCGTCTAGCGGGAACTCCTACGAGCAGTACTTC. Translating gives CASSYSSSGNSYEQYF.